This TCR beta chain was documented in a study of siplizumab effects on memory and regulatory T cells. Study-wide findings and caveats: No naive or memory phenotype could be assigned to roughly 80-97% of proliferating clones. Proliferating siplizumab-culture Treg suppressive function went unconfirmed. The alloreactive clones that mapped to unstimulated subsets made up only a minor fraction.

This CDR3 has 14 residues. The germline gives CDR1 MNHEY, CDR2 SMNVEV (reference sequence). V lost 0 bases and J 6 bases, leaving 9 bases between the germline ends. As concerns this clone: Its specificity is not known.

Some clones are missing from TCRdb's copy, which holds only in-frame ones; the method was immunoSEQ multiplex PCR. The top ten clones hold over 5% of a sample with 70,000 to 100,000 clones, 80% to 95% of them seen once. What was sequenced was CD8+ T cells sorted from blood. The chain couples TRBV27 to TRBJ1-5, with a weak D call TRBD1 (5 bases). This receptor was taken from a human donor in good health. Here the CDR3 reads CASSLSKGSQPQHF. CDR3 DNA: TGTGCCAGCAGTTTATCAAAGGGGAGTCAGCCCCAGCATTTT.